This T cell receptor beta chain was retrieved from a study of blood T cell repertoires in COVID-19. Assay: immunoSEQ multiplex PCR; the TCRdb copy retains only in-frame clones and omits some. The sample lists 150,000 to 200,000 clones; roughly 87% were seen once. This clone was observed once. This clonotype was obtained from a human donor with acute COVID-19. The donor label of this sample is uncertain. The specimen was PBMCs or T cells enriched from blood (not recorded which).

CDR3 residues: CASSFLSGGAETQYF. The CDR3 coding sequence is TGTGCCAGCAGCTTTCTTAGCGGGGGAGCAGAGACCCAGTACTTC. The gene calls are TRBV7-2 and TRBJ2-5; 9 positions match TRBD2. The CDR3 sequence is 15 residues long. With 3 bases clipped from V and 4 bases from J, the junction kept 6 bases outside the gene matches. Per the germline V gene, CDR1 is SGHTA and CDR2 is FQGNSA.